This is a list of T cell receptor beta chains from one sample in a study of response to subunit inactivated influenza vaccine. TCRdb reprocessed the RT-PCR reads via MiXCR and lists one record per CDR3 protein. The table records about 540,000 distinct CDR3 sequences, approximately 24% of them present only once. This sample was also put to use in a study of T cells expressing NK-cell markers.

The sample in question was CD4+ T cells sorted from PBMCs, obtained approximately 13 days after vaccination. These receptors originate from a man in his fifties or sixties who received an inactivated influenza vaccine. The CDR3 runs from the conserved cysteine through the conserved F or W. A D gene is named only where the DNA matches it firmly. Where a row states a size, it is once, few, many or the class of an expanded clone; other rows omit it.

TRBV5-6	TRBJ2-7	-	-	TGTGCCAGCAGCCGGAGACGAGGACAGCCCTCCTACGAGCAGTACTTC	CASSRRRGQPSYEQYF
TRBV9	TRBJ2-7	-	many	TGTGCCAGCAGCGTAGGCCCCTCAGGAACCTACGAGCAGTACTTC	CASSVGPSGTYEQYF
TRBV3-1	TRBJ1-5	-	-	TGTGCCAGCACCCAGGGGCATAGCAATCAGCCCCAGCATTTT	CASTQGHSNQPQHF
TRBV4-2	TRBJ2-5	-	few	TGTGCCAGCAGCCATCCAGGATCGGGAGAGACCCAGTACTTC	CASSHPGSGETQYF
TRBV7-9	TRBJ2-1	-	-	TGTGCCAGCAGCCCCGGAGTGAGTAGGGATCAGTTCTTC	CASSPGVSRDQFF
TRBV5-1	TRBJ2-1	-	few	TGCGCCAGCAGCGCTGATCCTCTGGACGGATACAATGAGCAGTTCTTC	CASSADPLDGYNEQFF
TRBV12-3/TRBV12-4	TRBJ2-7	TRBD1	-	TGTGCCAGCAGTTTACGGACAGGGGGAGGCTACGAGCAGTACTTC	CASSLRTGGGYEQYF
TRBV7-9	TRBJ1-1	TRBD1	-	TGTGCGTTACAGGGGTCGTCGCTGGAAGCTTTCTTT	CALQGSSLEAFF
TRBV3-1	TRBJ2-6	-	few	TGTGCCAGCAGCACCCGGACATTTCCTGGGGCCAACGTCCTGACTTTC	CASSTRTFPGANVLTF
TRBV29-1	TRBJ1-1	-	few	TGCAGCGTGTCCCTAGGTAACGGTGGCACTGAAGCTTTCTTT	CSVSLGNGGTEAFF
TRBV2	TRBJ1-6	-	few	TGTGCCAGCAGTGAAGACCGACTATCGGGGGTCCACTTT	CASSEDRLSGVHF
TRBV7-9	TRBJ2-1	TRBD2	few	TGTGCCAGCAGCTTAAAAGGCGGGAGCAATGAGCAGTTCTTC	CASSLKGGSNEQFF
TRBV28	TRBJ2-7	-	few	TGTGCCAGCCGGGGCTCGCCCTCCTACGAGCAGTACTTC	CASRGSPSYEQYF
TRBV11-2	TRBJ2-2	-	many	TGTGCCAGCAGCTTAGATCCTACTCACACCGGGGAGCTGTTTTTT	CASSLDPTHTGELFF
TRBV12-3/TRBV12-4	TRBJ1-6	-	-	TGTGCCAGCAGTTTAGCTAATTCACCCCTCCACTTT	CASSLANSPLHF
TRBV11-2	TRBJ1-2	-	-	TGTGCCAGCAGCTCCACACGGGCCTATGGCTACACCTTC	CASSSTRAYGYTF
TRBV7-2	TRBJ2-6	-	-	TGTGCCAGCAGCCCTAGACTTATCTCTGGGGCCAACGTCCTGACTTTC	CASSPRLISGANVLTF
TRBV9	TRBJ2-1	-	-	TGTGCCAGCAGCGGGGTAAGGGTCAATGAGCAGTTCTTC	CASSGVRVNEQFF
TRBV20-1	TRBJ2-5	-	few	TGCAGTGTCATCGGGAGGGGGCAGTTTGGGACCCAGTACTTC	CSVIGRGQFGTQYF
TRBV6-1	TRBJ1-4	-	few	TGTGCCAGCAGTAGGGGGGGAGTTCATAATGAAAAACTGTTTTTT	CASSRGGVHNEKLFF
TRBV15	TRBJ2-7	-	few	TGTGCCACCAGCAGGGGCGGACGGTCCTCCTACGAGCAGTACTTC	CATSRGGRSSYEQYF
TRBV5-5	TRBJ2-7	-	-	TGTGCCAGCAGCTTAAGGGGTTTAGGCGAGCAGTACTTC	CASSLRGLGEQYF
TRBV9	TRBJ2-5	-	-	TGTGCCAGCAGCGTGTTAGGGATTGGGCAAGAGACCCAGTACTTC	CASSVLGIGQETQYF
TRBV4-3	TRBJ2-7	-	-	TGCGCCAGCAGCCAAGCCCGATTTGGAACCTACGAGCAGTACTTC	CASSQARFGTYEQYF
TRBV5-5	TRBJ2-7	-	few	TGTGCCAGCAGCGCCGGACAGGAGCAGTACTTC	CASSAGQEQYF
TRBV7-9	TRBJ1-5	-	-	TGTGCCAGCAGCTTAGCAGGGCGGCCCCAGCATTTT	CASSLAGRPQHF
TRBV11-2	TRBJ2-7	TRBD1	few	TGTGCCACCAAGGGACAGGGCTCCTACGAGCAGTACTTC	CATKGQGSYEQYF
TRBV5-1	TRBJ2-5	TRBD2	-	TGCGCCAGCAGCTTGGACGGGGGGGAATACCAAGAGACCCAGTACTTC	CASSLDGGEYQETQYF
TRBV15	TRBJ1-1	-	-	TGTGCCACCAGCCGAAGCCTGGGCACTGAAGCTTTCTTT	CATSRSLGTEAFF
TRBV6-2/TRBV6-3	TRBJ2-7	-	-	TGTGCCAGCAGTTACAGGGCAGGGGCGTCCGGCGAGCAGTACTTC	CASSYRAGASGEQYF
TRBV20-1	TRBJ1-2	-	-	TGCAGTGCTGCCAGTACTTTGTATGGCTACACCTTC	CSAASTLYGYTF
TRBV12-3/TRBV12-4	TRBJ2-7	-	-	TGTGCCAGCGGGGAATACGAGCAGTACTTC	CASGEYEQYF
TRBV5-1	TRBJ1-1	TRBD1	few	TGCGCCAGCAGCGCCTTCCTGCAGGGGGGCACTGAAGCTTTCTTT	CASSAFLQGGTEAFF
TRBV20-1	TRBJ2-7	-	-	TGCAGTGCCAACGGAGGGAGCTCCTACGAGCAGTACTTC	CSANGGSSYEQYF
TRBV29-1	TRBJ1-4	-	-	TGCAGCGCCAAAAAGGGAGGAACTAATGAAAAACTGTTTTTT	CSAKKGGTNEKLFF
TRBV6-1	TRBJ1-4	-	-	TGTGCCAGCAGAAACGTAGACCAGACGCGAAATGAAAAACTGTTTTTT	CASRNVDQTRNEKLFF
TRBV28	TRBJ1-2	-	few	TGTGCCAGCAGTTTAGGGGGCGAGTACTATGGCTACACCTTC	CASSLGGEYYGYTF
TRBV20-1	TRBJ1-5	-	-	TGCAGTGCTAGGCTACAGGTTAATAGCAATCAGCCCCAGCATTTT	CSARLQVNSNQPQHF
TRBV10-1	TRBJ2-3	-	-	TGCGCCAGCAGTGAGTCGAGGGGGGTCGGCACAGATACGCAGTATTTT	CASSESRGVGTDTQYF
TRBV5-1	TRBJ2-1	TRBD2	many	TGTGCCAGCTCCGGGACTAGCGGGAGTAATGAGCAGTTCTTC	CASSGTSGSNEQFF
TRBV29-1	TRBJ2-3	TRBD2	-	TGCAGCCTGTGTCAAGCGGGAGTGGCAGATACGCAGTATTTT	CSLCQAGVADTQYF
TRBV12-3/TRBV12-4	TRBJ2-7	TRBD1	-	TGTGCCAGCAGTTTCCGGACAGGGACCTACGAGCAGTACTTC	CASSFRTGTYEQYF
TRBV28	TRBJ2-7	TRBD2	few	TGTGCCAGCAGTTTATCCAGGGCGGGAGGAAAAGGGCGCGAGCAGTACTTC	CASSLSRAGGKGREQYF
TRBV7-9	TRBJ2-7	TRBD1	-	TGTGCCAGCAGCTTATGGGACAGGGGGTCCTACGAGCAGTACTTC	CASSLWDRGSYEQYF
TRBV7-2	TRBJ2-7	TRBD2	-	TGTGCCAGCAGCCCCGGTCTAGCGGGGGGGCGAGAGCAGTACTTC	CASSPGLAGGREQYF
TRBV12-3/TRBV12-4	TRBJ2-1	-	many	TGTGCCAGCAGTAACGACGTTGGGGGGGAGCAGTTCTTC	CASSNDVGGEQFF
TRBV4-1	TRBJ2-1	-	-	TGCGCCAGCAGCCATCCGGTAAAGGGGTTGAATGAGCAGTTCTTC	CASSHPVKGLNEQFF
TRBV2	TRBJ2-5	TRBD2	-	TGTGCCAGCAGTCGAGGACTAGCGGGAGGGCCAGGCGAGACCCAGTACTTC	CASSRGLAGGPGETQYF
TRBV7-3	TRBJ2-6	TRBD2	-	TGTGCCAGCAGCTCTCGACTAGCGGGCCTCTCTGGGGCCAACGTCCTGACTTTC	CASSSRLAGLSGANVLTF
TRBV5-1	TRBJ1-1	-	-	TGCGCCAGCAGCTTGGATGCAGGCCTTGGGGGGACTGAAGCTTTCTTT	CASSLDAGLGGTEAFF
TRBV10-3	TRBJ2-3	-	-	TGTGCCACCGGGGGGCAGGGACTGACAGATACGCAGTATTTT	CATGGQGLTDTQYF
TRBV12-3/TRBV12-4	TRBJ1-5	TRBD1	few	TGTGCCAGCAGTTTAGAAAGACAGGGTCTATCGCCCCAGCATTTT	CASSLERQGLSPQHF
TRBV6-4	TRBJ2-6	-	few	TGTGCCAGCGAGTCAGGGAAAAGGAGCTCTGGGGCCAACGTCCTGACTTTC	CASESGKRSSGANVLTF
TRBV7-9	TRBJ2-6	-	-	TGTGCCAGCAGCTTAGTCGTGGCCGGGGCCAACGTCCTGACTTTC	CASSLVVAGANVLTF
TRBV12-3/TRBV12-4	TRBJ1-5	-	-	TGTGCCAGCAGTTTAATGTCAGGCAATCAGCCCCAGCATTTT	CASSLMSGNQPQHF
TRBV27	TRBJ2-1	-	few	TGTGCCAGCAGTTTCTGGGGCAATGAGCAGTTCTTC	CASSFWGNEQFF
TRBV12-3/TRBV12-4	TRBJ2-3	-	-	TGTGCCAGCAGAACCGAGGGTGGGAGTTTCACAGATACGCAGTATTTT	CASRTEGGSFTDTQYF
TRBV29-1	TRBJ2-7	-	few	TGCAGCGTTGCCATAGCCTACGAGCAGTACTTC	CSVAIAYEQYF
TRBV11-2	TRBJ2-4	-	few	TGTGCCAGCAGCTTTTGGATCCCGGACCACAAAAACATTCAGTACTTC	CASSFWIPDHKNIQYF